This T cell receptor beta chain was captured by sequencing in a study of PD-1 blockade in mismatch repair-deficient tumors. Study-level background: Patients had around 11 mismatch repair-deficient cancer types and were previously treated and progressing.

J gave up 5 bases and V 1 base, and 9 bases lay outside the gene matches. The germline CDR1 and CDR2 sequences are MGHRA and YSYEKL. The CDR3 totals 17 residues. Some clones are missing from TCRdb's copy, which holds only in-frame ones; the method was immunoSEQ multiplex PCR. This table holds 77,000 or so clones, about four fifths found once. This material consisted of peripheral blood, taken 44 weeks after starting pembrolizumab. This sequence originates from an adult with mismatch repair-deficient cancer. The V and J genes are TRBV4-1 and TRBJ2-1; 9 positions agree with TRBD2. The DNA of the CDR3 is TGCGCCAGCAGCCAAGCGGTGACTAGCGGAAGGAACAATGAGCAGTTCTTC. It encodes CASSQAVTSGRNNEQFF.